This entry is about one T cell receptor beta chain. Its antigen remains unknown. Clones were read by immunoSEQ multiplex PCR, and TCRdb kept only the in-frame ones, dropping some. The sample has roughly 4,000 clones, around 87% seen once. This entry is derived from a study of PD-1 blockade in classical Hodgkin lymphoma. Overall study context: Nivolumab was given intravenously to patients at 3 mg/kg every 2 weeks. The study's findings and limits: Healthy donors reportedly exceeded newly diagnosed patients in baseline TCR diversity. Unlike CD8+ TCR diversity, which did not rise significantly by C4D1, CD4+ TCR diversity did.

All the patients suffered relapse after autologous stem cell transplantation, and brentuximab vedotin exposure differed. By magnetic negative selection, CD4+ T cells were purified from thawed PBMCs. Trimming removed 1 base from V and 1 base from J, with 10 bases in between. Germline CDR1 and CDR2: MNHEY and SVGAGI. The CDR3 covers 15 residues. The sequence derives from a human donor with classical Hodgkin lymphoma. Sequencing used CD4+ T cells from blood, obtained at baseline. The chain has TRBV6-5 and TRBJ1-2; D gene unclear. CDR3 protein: CASSYFTSFNYGYTF. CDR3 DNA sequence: TGTGCCAGCAGTTACTTTACCTCCTTTAACTATGGCTACACCTTC.